This T cell receptor (beta chain) originates from a study of T cells in Graves' hyperthyroidism and ophthalmopathy. In the study overall: The authors collected peripheral blood at initial diagnosis, before any treatment.

RNA transcripts provided the source from which TCR beta CDR3 regions were amplified. The HTBI primer set served for first-round RT-PCR of the TCR CDR3. TCRdb itself ran the multiplex PCR reads through MiXCR, one entry per CDR3 protein. The sample records roughly 700,000 distinct CDR3 sequences, 12% to 15% being singletons. Patients were excluded because of uncontrolled infection, other autoimmune disease, pregnancy or lactation. This clonotype came up many times. Sequencing used blood. The sequence derives from a woman between 18 and 30 years old with Graves' hyperthyroidism.

CDR3 region: CASSLRTGARDTQYF. Written as DNA, the CDR3 is TGTGCCAGCAGCTTGAGGACAGGGGCGAGGGATACGCAGTATTTT. V gene TRBV11-2 combines with J gene TRBJ2-3; TRBD1 agrees at 9 bases. The V gene's germline CDR1 is SGHAT and CDR2 FQNNGV. J was trimmed by 6 bases and V by 3 bases; bases with no gene match: 7. CDR3 length: 15 amino acids. The full variable domain, completed using reference TRBV11-2 and TRBJ2-3, is EAGVAQSPRYKIIEKRQSVAFWCNPISGHATLYWYQQILGQGPKLLIQFQNNGVVDDSQLPKDRFSAERLKGVDSTLKIQPAKLEDSAVYLCASSLRTGARDTQYFGPGTRLTVL.